This passage covers 19 T cell receptor beta chains from one sample sequenced in a study of immune cell composition in non-small cell lung cancer. Sequencing used immunoSEQ multiplex PCR; TCRdb keeps in-frame clones, though not all of them. This sample has around 3,000 clones, with roughly 69% found just once. Material for sequencing was lung tumor tissue. The receptors were gathered from a human donor with non-small cell lung cancer.

The rearrangement joins TRBV6-1 to TRBJ2-7, with a possible D match to TRBD2 (6 bases). V lost 4 bases, J lost 5 bases, and 12 bases lay in between. The CDR3 extends over 13 amino acids. Germline values: CDR1 MNHNS, CDR2 SASEGT. DNA for the CDR3: TGTGCCAGCAGTGTTCGGGGGATCGACGAGCAGTACTTC. Residues: CASSVRGIDEQYF.

A note on this clone: Germline and junction disagree at one end, which may indicate a read error. The rearrangement links TRBV11-2 to TRBJ2-4; possible D gene TRBD2, 6 bases. Per germline, CDR1 SGHAT and CDR2 FQNNGV. CDR3 size: 13 residues. The CDR3 DNA sequence: TGTGCCAGCACCTTAACGGGGGAAAACATTCAGTACTTC. Protein product: CASTLTGENIQYF. The full variable domain, its missing parts supplied by reference TRBV11-2 and TRBJ2-4, is EAGVAQSPRYKIIEKRQSVAFWCNPISGHATLYWYQQILGQGPKLLIQFQNNGVVDDSQLPKDRFSAERLKGVDSTLKIQPAKLEDSAVYLCASTLTGENIQYFGAGTRLSVL.

The table lists this clone with a few counts. This chain joins TRBV6-6 and TRBJ1-2, with D tentatively TRBD1 (5 bases). This CDR3 spans 13 amino acids. The germline gives CDR1 MNHNY, CDR2 SVGAGI (reference sequence). Trimming shortened V by 2 bases and J by 11 bases, and 15 bases separated the two germline ends. The DNA of the CDR3 is TGTGCCAGCAGTTACGGGATGTGGGAGGGGTACACCTTC. The encoded protein is CASSYGMWEGYTF.

The chain recombines TRBV6-1 with TRBJ2-1; D might be TRBD2 (5 bases). The V gene lost 6 bases and the J gene lost 1 base, with 13 bases spanning the gap. The CDR3 covers 15 residues. Germline V gives CDR1 MNHNS, CDR2 SASEGT. In DNA form, the CDR3 reads TGTGCCAGCAGGGCAAGCGGCCCGTCCTACAATGAGCAGTTCTTC. Its protein is CASRASGPSYNEQFF.

The chain joins TRBV21-1 to TRBJ1-1. TRBV21-1 is a pseudogene. The CDR3 length is 17 residues. The CDR3 loop reads CASSKEKFGGTNTEAFF. The CDR3, as DNA: TGTGCCAGCAGCAAAGAGAAGTTTGGGGGGACGAACACTGAAGCTTTCTTT.

The rearrangement links TRBV5-6 to TRBJ2-5, with D possibly matching TRBD2 (6 bases). V was cut by 4 bases and J by 5 bases, with 21 bases left in between. Germline CDR1 and CDR2: SGHDT and YYEEEE. This CDR3 is built from 16 residues. CDR3 sequence reads: CASSVSTALGGETQYF. The CDR3 DNA reads as TGTGCCAGCAGCGTTTCGACAGCTTTGGGGGGTGAGACCCAGTACTTC.

This clone was counted only a few times. The V call is TRBV20-1, the J call TRBJ1-1; D ambiguous. The CDR3 loop spans 11 amino acids. Per the germline V gene, CDR1 is DFQATT and CDR2 is SNEGSKA (reference sequence). CDR3 bases: TGCAGCCTACAGAGTAACACTGAAGCTTTCTTT. Amino acid sequence: CSLQSNTEAFF.

The chain couples TRBV5-5 to TRBJ1-2; 10 nucleotides line up with TRBD1. There are 16 residues in the CDR3. With V trimmed by 4 bases and J by 2 bases, 8 bases remained unmatched. Per the germline V gene, CDR1 is SGHKS and CDR2 is YYEKEE (reference sequence). CDR3 coding DNA: TGTGCCAGCAGCGCAAGGCTGGGACAGGGGAACTATGGCTACACCTTC. Its translation: CASSARLGQGNYGYTF.

The V gene is TRBV11-2, the J gene TRBJ1-1, with D hard to call. Deletions cut 3 bases from V and 1 base from J, with 6 bases between. Germline values: CDR1 SGHAT, CDR2 FQNNGV. This CDR3 is built from 13 residues. CDR3 DNA sequence: TGTGCCAGCAGCTTTAACGGGAACACTGAAGCTTTCTTT. This sequence encodes CASSFNGNTEAFF.

The gene calls are TRBV6-6 and TRBJ1-1; unclear D gene. Germline lookup yields CDR1 MNHNY and CDR2 SVGAGI (reference sequence). This CDR3 contains 14 residues. With 6 bases removed from V and 3 bases from J, the gap between germline ends came to 14 bases. The CDR3 loop reads CASRQPGVYTEAFF. The CDR3 nucleotides are TGTGCCAGCAGGCAACCCGGAGTTTACACTGAAGCTTTCTTT.

The rearrangement joins TRBV11-2 to TRBJ1-1; the D is unclear. The CDR3 runs to 11 residues. Looked up from germline, CDR1 is SGHAT and CDR2 is FQNNGV. Deletions cut 6 bases from V and 3 bases from J, with 5 bases between. In nucleotides, the CDR3 is TGTGCCAGCAGTATGTACACTGAAGCTTTCTTT. Its translation is CASSMYTEAFF.

This sequence joins TRBV9 and TRBJ2-3, with TRBD2 identical over 12 bases. In germline, CDR1 is SGDLS, CDR2 YYNGEE. The CDR3 totals 15 residues. V shed 4 bases, J shed 5 bases, and the junction held 5 bases outside the gene matches. In DNA, the CDR3 is TGTGCCAGCAGCCTTCAGACTAGCGGGGGAGATACGCAGTATTTT. This gives the protein CASSLQTSGGDTQYF.

This chain joins TRBV19 and TRBJ1-5; 9 nucleotides agree with TRBD1. The V and J ends lost 7 bases and 3 bases, in that order; junction bases with no gene match: 10. There are 16 residues in the CDR3. Germline V gene lookup returns CDR1 LNHDA and CDR2 SQIVND (reference sequence). CDR3 DNA: TGTGCCAGTACCGATTTACAGGGGGCCGACAATCAGCCCCAGCATTTT. Encoded protein: CASTDLQGADNQPQHF.

Judged by abundance, this clone is medium-sized. The chain combines TRBV29-1 with TRBJ1-2; the match to TRBD1 covers 8 bases. The CDR3 is 12 amino acids. The trim removed 7 bases at V and 3 bases at J, leaving 4 bases unmatched. The V gene's germline CDR1 is SQVTM and CDR2 ANQGSEA. The CDR3 region has the DNA TGCAGCGGGGTACAGGGGGACTATGGCTACACCTTC. Its protein product is CSGVQGDYGYTF. The full variable domain, completed using reference TRBV29-1 and TRBJ1-2, is SAVISQKPSRDICQRGTSLTIQCQVDSQVTMMFWYRQQPGQSLTLIATANQGSEATYESGFVIDKFPISRPNLTFSTLTVSNMSPEDSSIYLCSGVQGDYGYTFGSGTRLTVV.

The sample holds a few counts of this clone. V usage is TRBV7-9 and J usage is TRBJ1-6; 9 bases align to TRBD1. Trimming cost V 4 bases and J 9 bases; bases outside gene matches: 4. CDR3 length: 14 amino acids. Germline-derived CDR1 and CDR2 are SEHNR and FQNEAQ (reference sequence). CDR3 bases: TGTGCCAGCAGCTCAGGACAGGGGACTTCACCCCTCCACTTT. Its translation is CASSSGQGTSPLHF.

Within the sample, this clone is large. The chain joins TRBV28 to TRBJ2-7, with D possibly TRBD2 on 6 matching bases. V lost 5 bases, J lost 0 bases, and 11 bases lay in between. The CDR3 sequence is 14 residues long. Germline values: CDR1 MDHEN, CDR2 SYDVKM. The CDR3 nucleotides are TGTGCCAGCAGTCTGGAGGGCAGCTCCTACGAGCAGTACTTC. Its translation: CASSLEGSSYEQYF.

A single count supports this clone. The chain joins TRBV2 to TRBJ2-1; 11 positions agree with TRBD1. The V gene end was trimmed by 8 bases and the J gene end by 2 bases; junction bases not matched to a gene: 5. Germline V gene lookup returns CDR1 SNHLY and CDR2 FYNNEI. The CDR3 covers 15 residues. CDR3 DNA sequence: TGTGCCAGCGCTGGACAGGGGGCAACCTACAATGAGCAGTTCTTC. Translated, it gives CASAGQGATYNEQFF.

V and J are TRBV4-1 and TRBJ1-1, with 9 bases matching TRBD1. V gave up 3 bases and J gave up 5 bases; unmatched junction bases: 4. The CDR3 spans 14 residues. Germline values: CDR1 MGHRA, CDR2 YSYEKL. The CDR3 loop is CASSHNRGRTEAFF. The CDR3, as DNA: TGCGCCAGCAGCCACAACAGGGGGCGGACTGAAGCTTTCTTT.

The J gene is TRBJ2-6, the V gene TRBV5-1, with TRBD1 as a possible D gene (5 bases). This CDR3 has 15 residues. V gave up 3 bases and J gave up 4 bases, with 11 bases separating them. Per the germline V gene, CDR1 is SGHRS and CDR2 is YFSETQ. The CDR3 coding sequence is TGCGCCAGCAGCTACCAGGGTTACGGGGCCAACGTCCTGACTTTC. Translated, it gives CASSYQGYGANVLTF. Together with reference TRBV5-1 and TRBJ2-6, the CDR3 gives the full variable domain: KAGVTQTPRYLIKTRGQQVTLSCSPISGHRSVSWYQQTPGQGLQFLFEYFSETQRNKGNFPGRFSGRQFSNSRSEMNVSTLELGDSALYLCASSYQGYGANVLTFGAGSRLTVL.